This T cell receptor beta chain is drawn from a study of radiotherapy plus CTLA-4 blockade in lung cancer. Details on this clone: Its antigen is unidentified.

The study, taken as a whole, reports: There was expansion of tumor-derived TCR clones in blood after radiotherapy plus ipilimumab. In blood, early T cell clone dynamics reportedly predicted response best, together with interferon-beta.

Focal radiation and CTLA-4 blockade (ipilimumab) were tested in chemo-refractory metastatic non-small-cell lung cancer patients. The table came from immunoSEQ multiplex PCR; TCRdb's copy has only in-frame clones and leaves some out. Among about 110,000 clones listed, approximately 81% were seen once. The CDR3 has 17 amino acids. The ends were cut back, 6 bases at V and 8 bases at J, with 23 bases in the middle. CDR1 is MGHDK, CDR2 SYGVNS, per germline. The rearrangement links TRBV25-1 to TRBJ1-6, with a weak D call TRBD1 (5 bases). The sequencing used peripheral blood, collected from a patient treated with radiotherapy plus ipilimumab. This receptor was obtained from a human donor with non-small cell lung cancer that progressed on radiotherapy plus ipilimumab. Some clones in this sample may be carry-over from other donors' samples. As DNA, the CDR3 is TGTGCCAGCAGCCCTGCGGGGGGTGGGTTGAATTATTCACCCCTCCACTTT. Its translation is CASSPAGGGLNYSPLHF.